The T cell receptor (beta chain) described here comes from a study of siplizumab effects on memory and regulatory T cells. This clone was observed a single time. Using immunoSEQ multiplex PCR, the repertoire was profiled, and TCRdb retains in-frame clones only, with some absent. The table lists 90,000 to 110,000 clones, 85% to 95% of them singletons. The TCR originated in a human donor in good health. Sequenced: CD4+ T cells sorted from blood.

The CDR3 DNA reads TGTGCCACTGTTCGGACTAGCGGGAGGCTCAGCTCCTACAATGAGCAGTTCTTC. Translated: CATVRTSGRLSSYNEQFF. The gene calls are TRBV19 and TRBJ2-1, with 14 bases matching TRBD2. Trimming took 10 bases from V and 0 from J; bases not matched to a gene: 11. Germline lookup yields CDR1 LNHDA and CDR2 SQIVND (reference sequence). The CDR3 covers 18 residues.